This T cell receptor beta chain was documented in a study of OX40 agonist ivuxolimab in advanced cancers. The assay was immunoSEQ multiplex PCR, and TCRdb's table has in-frame clones only and misses some. Of tens of thousands of clones listed, 75% to 85% are singletons. The TCR sequence derives from an adult with an advanced solid tumor such as melanoma, head and neck, liver or kidney cancer. The sequencing used CD4+ or CD8+ T cells sorted from blood, collected in a trial of the OX40 agonist ivuxolimab.

DNA of the CDR3: TGTGCCAGCAGCTCCGTCCCTAGCGGGGAGCAGACCCAGTACTTC. Amino acids: CASSSVPSGEQTQYF. The V call is TRBV5-4, the J call TRBJ2-5, with 9 bases fitting TRBD2. Germline CDR1 and CDR2: SGHNT and YYREEE (reference sequence). CDR3 length: 15 residues. After removal of 3 bases from V and 6 bases from J, the junction contained 9 bases not matched to a gene.